These 12 T cell receptor beta chains came from one sample sequenced in a study of Graves' ophthalmopathy and Graves' hyperthyroidism. Amplification of TCR beta CDR3 regions used RNA transcripts. Amplification began with first-round RT-PCR using HTBI primers, then second-round multiplex PCR was performed. One entry per CDR3 protein results from TCRdb running MiXCR on the multiplex PCR reads. The profile shows some 390,000 distinct CDR3 sequences, around 16% of them singletons. Sequencing was carried out using peripheral blood. All receptors derive from a woman between 18 and 29 years old with Graves' ophthalmopathy.

This clonotype was seen only a few times. Given a much more abundant clone one base away, this may be a read error. This chain links TRBV6-1 with TRBJ2-7, with TRBD2 matching over 7 bases. CDR3 size: 15 residues. Unmatched junction bases numbered 8, after V lost 6 bases and J lost 0 bases. CDR1 is MNHNS, CDR2 SASEGT, per germline. The CDR3: CASSWGGGGSYEQYF. The CDR3 DNA is TGTGCCAGCAGCTGGGGTGGGGGGGGCTCCTACGAGCAGTACTTC.

The CDR3 nucleotides read TGTGCCAGCAGCTTAGCGGATGCGGGAGGGTTCGCAGATACGCAGTATTTT. This sequence encodes CASSLADAGGFADTQYF. The rearrangement joins TRBV6-2 or TRBV6-3 to TRBJ2-3, with 9 bases fitting TRBD2. Germline V lookup: CDR1 MNHEY, CDR2 SVGEGT. With V trimmed by 6 bases and J by 4 bases, 14 bases remained unmatched. There are 17 residues in the CDR3.

This clonotype was seen repeatedly, ten times or more. This chain links TRBV28 with TRBJ2-5; D is unclear. The V gene's germline CDR1 is MDHEN and CDR2 SYDVKM. There are 14 residues in the CDR3. The germline V and J ends were trimmed by 4 bases and 7 bases, with 16 bases remaining between them. The CDR3 DNA is TGTGCCAGCAGTTCTTTACAGTCGAAGATGACCCAGTACTTC. As protein: CASSSLQSKMTQYF.

There are many counts of this clonotype. The V call is TRBV20-1, the J call TRBJ1-6, with no clear D. V gave up 3 bases and J gave up 5 bases, with 14 bases separating them. This CDR3 region has 15 residues. Germline CDR1 DFQATT, CDR2 SNEGSKA (reference sequence). The CDR3 spells CSASPGILHNSPLHF. DNA of the CDR3: TGCAGTGCTAGTCCCGGGATTTTACATAATTCACCCCTCCACTTT.

Ten or more counts support this clonotype. The CDR3, as DNA: TGCAGCGTAGCCGGGACAGGGTTGTCTGAAGCTTTCTTT. Its translation: CSVAGTGLSEAFF. The chain combines TRBV29-1 with TRBJ1-1, with 9 bases fitting TRBD1. This CDR3 contains 13 residues. Per germline, CDR1 SQVTM and CDR2 ANQGSEA. The V and J ends lost 6 bases and 6 bases, in that order; junction bases with no gene match: 8.

This clonotype occurred many times. The chain uses TRBV29-1 and TRBJ2-7; 10 positions agree with TRBD1. CDR1 is SQVTM and CDR2 is ANQGSEA in the germline V gene. The V segment lost 7 bases and the J segment 5 bases; nucleotides outside the gene matches: 5. The CDR3 has 12 residues. The chain's CDR3 is CSGSTGGHEQYF. Here the CDR3 DNA reads TGCAGCGGGTCGACAGGGGGCCACGAGCAGTACTTC.

This clonotype was detected many times. This chain uses TRBV6-5 with TRBJ2-7; D is unresolved. The ends were cut back, 3 bases at V and 10 bases at J, with 10 bases in the middle. Per germline, CDR1 MNHEY and CDR2 SVGAGI. This CDR3 comprises 11 residues. The CDR3 coding sequence is TGTGCCAGCAGTTATCAAAGGCTCCAGTACTTC. It is translated as CASSYQRLQYF.

V gene TRBV30 combines with J gene TRBJ2-7; TRBD2 might be the D (6 bases). V gave up 5 bases and J gave up 0 bases, with 14 bases separating them. This CDR3 region has 14 residues. Germline V gene lookup returns CDR1 GTSNPN and CDR2 SVGIG (reference sequence). The CDR3 DNA follows: TGTGCCTGGGCCCGGGAGAGAGACTCCTACGAGCAGTACTTC. Protein product: CAWARERDSYEQYF.

The chain employs TRBV6-5 and TRBJ2-7; 11 bases are a match to TRBD1. CDR1 and CDR2 (germline): MNHEY, SVGAGI. V shed 3 bases and J 3 bases; nucleotides not matched to a gene: 7. The CDR3 runs 16 residues. This CDR3 reads CASSYKAGTGGYEQYF. CDR3 DNA: TGTGCCAGCAGTTATAAGGCCGGGACAGGGGGCTACGAGCAGTACTTC.

This clonotype was counted many times. The chain has TRBV7-2 and TRBJ2-7; no firm D call. In germline, CDR1 is SGHTA, CDR2 FQGNSA. V lost 5 bases and J 3 bases, leaving 14 bases between the germline ends. There are 14 residues in the CDR3. Written as DNA, the CDR3 is TGTGCCAGCAGCCCCAGTGATGACAACTACGAGCAGTACTTC. This encodes CASSPSDDNYEQYF. Combining the CDR3 with reference TRBV7-2 and TRBJ2-7 gives the whole variable domain GAGVSQSPSNKVTEKGKDVELRCDPISGHTALYWYRQSLGQGLEFLIYFQGNSAPDKSGLPSDRFSAERTGGSVSTLTIQRTQQEDSAVYLCASSPSDDNYEQYFGPGTRLTVT.

This clonotype was recorded at least ten times. The chain combines TRBV12-3 or TRBV12-4 with TRBJ1-2; maybe TRBD1 (6 bases). Trimming stripped 4 bases from V and 0 bases from J, with 18 bases between. CDR3 length: 17 amino acids. The CDR3 DNA is TGTGCCAGCAGTTACTGGCCAGGACAGTTAGCTAACTATGGCTACACCTTC. Protein sequence: CASSYWPGQLANYGYTF.

The chain's CDR3 is CASSWGTGGNGELFF. CDR3 coding DNA: TGTGCCAGCAGTTGGGGGACAGGGGGGAACGGGGAGCTGTTTTTT. The chain has TRBV12-3 or TRBV12-4 and TRBJ2-2; 11 bases are a match to TRBD1. Germline trimming cut 4 bases from V and 7 bases from J; bases unmatched to any gene: 5. The CDR3 has 15 residues.